Listed below are T cell receptor beta chains from one sample, sequenced in a study of T cells after yellow fever vaccination. TCRdb re-called the 5' RACE reads through MiXCR, storing one row per CDR3 protein. The data show hundreds of thousands of distinct CDR3 sequences, 3.6% seen once. Here the sequenced sample was PBMCs, taken on the day of the yellow fever booster vaccination. The source of these receptors is a man aged 18 to 29 who received the YFV17D yellow fever vaccine. Each CDR3 is given with its conserved first and last residue. D genes are given only for firm matches. Clone size, where shown, is once, few, many, or a class for clones that have expanded.

>TRBJ1-6|many|-|TRBV7-8
TGTGCCAGCAGCTTAAGACAGCATAATTCACCCCTCCACTTT
CASSLRQHNSPLHF
>TRBJ2-5|many|-|TRBV5-1
TGCGCCAGCAGCTTGGACGGGGAGACCCAGTACTTC
CASSLDGETQYF
>TRBJ2-3|-|-|TRBV5-1
TGCGCCAGCAGCCGGGGAGGCCCAGATACGCAGTATTTT
CASSRGGPDTQYF
>TRBJ2-3|-|-|TRBV7-9
TGTGCCAGCAGCTCCTACAGGGTAGCAGATACGCAGTATTTT
CASSSYRVADTQYF
>TRBJ1-2|many|-|TRBV7-9
TGTGCCAGCAGCTTAGGTGACCCATCCTATGGCTACACCTTC
CASSLGDPSYGYTF
>TRBJ2-1|few|-|TRBV18
TGTGCCAGCTCACCACTCCCAGAAACCAAGGACTACAATGAGCAGTTCTTC
CASSPLPETKDYNEQFF
>TRBJ2-5|few|-|TRBV4-2
TGTGCCAGCAGCCAACCCGACTTGAGTGGGGGGACCCAGTACTTC
CASSQPDLSGGTQYF
>TRBJ1-6|many|-|TRBV12-3/TRBV12-4
TGTGCCAGCAGTTTATGGCAGCATAATTCACCCCTCCACTTT
CASSLWQHNSPLHF
>TRBJ2-5|-|-|TRBV20-1
TGCAGTGCTCGGCCCGCAGACGCGGGGGCCCCAGAGACCCAGTACTTC
CSARPADAGAPETQYF
>TRBJ2-3|few|TRBD2|TRBV7-8
TGTGCCAGCAGCTTTTCGGGGGGGGGCCGCCGAACCGAGGGGCAGTATTTT
CASSFSGGGRRTEGQYF
>TRBJ1-1|-|-|TRBV4-3
TGCGCCAGCAGCCAAGATCAGGGTAAGGGCCCGAACACTGAAGCTTTCTTT
CASSQDQGKGPNTEAFF
>TRBJ1-5|few|-|TRBV5-5
TGTGCCAGCAGCTTGTTGGGGATTTACGCTCAGCCCCAGCATTTT
CASSLLGIYAQPQHF
>TRBJ1-5|few|TRBD1|TRBV12-3/TRBV12-4
TGTGCCAGCGGGACAGAGAGCAATCAGCCCCAGCATTTT
CASGTESNQPQHF
>TRBJ1-5|-|TRBD1|TRBV30
TGTGCCTGGAGTACGTACAGGGGAACGAGCAATCAGCCCCAGCATTTT
CAWSTYRGTSNQPQHF
>TRBJ2-1|many|-|TRBV6-1
TGTGCCAGCAGTGCAAAGGGGCTGCAGTTCTTC
CASSAKGLQFF
>TRBJ2-1|many|-|TRBV4-3
TGCGCCAGCAGCCAAGTTAAGGGGAACAATGAGCAGTTCTTC
CASSQVKGNNEQFF
>TRBJ2-3|many|TRBD2|TRBV5-1
TGCGCCAGCAGCCGACGATCTAGCGGGGGCTCTGCAGATACGCAGTATTTT
CASSRRSSGGSADTQYF
>TRBJ2-5|many|-|TRBV20-1
TGCAGTGCTTGGCGGACTAGGGGGGAGACCCAGTACTTC
CSAWRTRGETQYF
>TRBJ2-2|many|TRBD1|TRBV2
TGTGCCAGCAGCACAGGGGGCGCGGGCGGGGAGCTGTTTTTT
CASSTGGAGGELFF